The 25 T cell receptor beta chains below come from one sample, sequenced in a study of read filtering for tumor transcriptome and immune sequencing. Molecular barcoded adaptors covering alpha/delta and beta/gamma chains were used on around 370 ng RNA. TCRdb re-derived calls from the reads in MiXCR, one entry per CDR3 protein. The table records about 54,000 distinct CDR3 sequences, about 12% of them present only once. Specimen: a population of CD138-negative cells sorted from bone marrow. These receptors were obtained from a donor over 35 with multiple myeloma.

The chain carries TRBV6-1 and TRBJ2-1; no clear D. Trimming stripped 3 bases from V and 6 bases from J, with 9 bases between. This CDR3 comprises 13 residues. Per germline, CDR1 MNHNS and CDR2 SASEGT. Here the CDR3 reads CASSDFGFNEQFF. Here the CDR3 DNA reads TGTGCCAGCAGTGATTTCGGCTTCAATGAGCAGTTCTTC.

The sample holds many counts of this clonotype. The DNA of the CDR3 is TGTGCCAGCAGCTTGTCTACCCGAACTGAAGCTTTCTTT. Residues: CASSLSTRTEAFF. The chain couples TRBV7-9 to TRBJ1-1; D gene uncertain. CDR3 size: 13 residues. V was pared by 3 bases and J by 5 bases, with 10 bases between. The germline CDR1 and CDR2 sequences are SEHNR and FQNEAQ (reference sequence).

This clonotype was counted ten times or more. The V call is TRBV6-6, the J call TRBJ2-1; the D is unclear. This CDR3 is 12 amino acids long. CDR1 MNHNY and CDR2 SVGAGI come from the germline V gene (reference sequence). Trimming stripped 10 bases from V and 7 bases from J, with 14 bases between. The CDR3 here is CAISFSRNEQFF. In DNA form, the CDR3 reads TGTGCCATCTCCTTCAGTCGTAATGAGCAGTTCTTC.

This clonotype came up many times. The V and J genes are TRBV6-5 and TRBJ2-6, with TRBD1 matching over 8 bases. J lost 4 bases, V lost 8 bases, and 13 bases had no gene match. The germline V gene encodes CDR1 MNHEY and CDR2 SVGAGI. This CDR3 region has 17 residues. For the CDR3, the DNA is TGTGCCAGCGCCATTGGACAGGGTAACGCCGGGGCCAACGTCCTGACTTTC. Translated, it gives CASAIGQGNAGANVLTF.

V and J are TRBV7-2 and TRBJ2-3, with 13 bases lining up with TRBD2. The CDR3 covers 15 residues. CDR1 and CDR2 from the germline V gene are SGHTA and FQGNSA. J was trimmed by 6 bases and V by 5 bases; bases with no gene match: 5. The CDR3: CASSQTSGGTDTQYF. The DNA of the CDR3 is TGTGCCAGCAGCCAGACTAGCGGGGGGACGGATACGCAGTATTTT.

This clonotype was detected ten times or more. This rearrangement joins TRBV7-9 to TRBJ2-7, with TRBD2 matching 11 bases. The J segment lost 1 base and the V segment lost 5 bases, leaving 4 bases of the junction unmatched. CDR1 is SEHNR, CDR2 FQNEAQ, per germline (reference sequence). The length of the CDR3 is 15 residues. CDR3 nucleotides: TGTGCCAGCAGCCTCGGGACTAGCGGTTCCTACGAGCAGTACTTC. Protein: CASSLGTSGSYEQYF.

This clonotype has a count of ten or more. The J gene is TRBJ1-5, the V gene TRBV7-9; 8 bases are shared with TRBD1. The CDR3 is 13 residues long. CDR1 is SEHNR, CDR2 FQNEAQ, per germline (reference sequence). Trimming removed 11 bases from V and 4 bases from J; junction bases left unmatched: 7. Here the CDR3 reads CAAGGTGNQPQHF. CDR3 DNA: TGTGCCGCAGGTGGGACAGGAAATCAGCCCCAGCATTTT.

This clonotype was counted many times. The chain has TRBV5-1 and TRBJ2-7, with 9 bases identical to TRBD1. V was clipped by 2 bases and J by 4 bases; unmatched bases: 7. CDR3 length: 15 amino acids. The germline gives CDR1 SGHRS, CDR2 YFSETQ. The CDR3 is CASSFTGGGQYEQYF. The CDR3 nucleotides read TGCGCCAGCAGCTTCACAGGGGGCGGTCAGTACGAGCAGTACTTC.

The V gene is TRBV29-1, the J gene TRBJ1-6; D remains ambiguous. Germline CDR1 and CDR2: SQVTM and ANQGSEA. The length of the CDR3 is 13 residues. The V and J ends lost 3 bases and 7 bases respectively, with 10 bases between them. In DNA form, the CDR3 reads TGCAGCGTTGATTTGGGCGGCAATTCACCCCTCCACTTT. Translated: CSVDLGGNSPLHF.

Worth noting for this clonotype: One junction end disagrees with the germline gene, perhaps due to a read error. The genes are TRBV6-6 and TRBJ2-1, with 7 nucleotides matching TRBD2. This CDR3 region has 13 residues. In germline, CDR1 is MNHNY, CDR2 SVGAGI (reference sequence). This chain's CDR3 is CASFSTSAPEQLF. In DNA form, the CDR3 reads TGTGCCAGCTTTTCAACTAGCGCCCCCGAGCAGTTATTC.

The table lists this clonotype with a few counts. This chain joins TRBV5-1 and TRBJ2-3; D call uncertain. CDR1 SGHRS and CDR2 YFSETQ come from the germline V gene. This CDR3 has 13 residues. Trimming stripped 0 bases from V and 6 bases from J, with 8 bases between. DNA of the CDR3: TGCGCCAGCAGCTTGGGCGCGGCGGATACGCAGTATTTT. Translated: CASSLGAADTQYF.

This clonotype appeared many times. The chain recombines TRBV4-1 with TRBJ2-7; the match to TRBD1 covers 9 bases. CDR3 length: 15 amino acids. Germline assignment: CDR1 MGHRA and CDR2 YSYEKL. V gave up 2 bases and J gave up 2 bases; unmatched junction bases: 4. The CDR3 bases are TGCGCCAGCAGCCAACCGGGACAGGGAACCTACGAGCAGTACTTC. Translation gives CASSQPGQGTYEQYF.

The table lists this clonotype with many counts. As DNA, the CDR3 is TGTGCCAGCAGTTATGGGGGCCTCCAAGAGACCCAGTACTTC. As protein: CASSYGGLQETQYF. The chain links TRBV6-6 to TRBJ2-5; possible D gene TRBD1, 6 bases. The germline V and J ends were trimmed by 3 bases and 1 base, with 9 bases remaining between them. CDR1 and CDR2 (germline): MNHNY, SVGAGI (reference sequence). The CDR3 sequence is 14 residues long.

This clonotype was recorded many times. The CDR3 here is CSARDYSTETQYF. CDR3 DNA: TGCAGTGCTAGAGATTACAGCACAGAGACCCAGTACTTC. The genes are TRBV20-1 and TRBJ2-5; D ambiguous. Germline-derived CDR1 and CDR2 are DFQATT and SNEGSKA (reference sequence). The CDR3 consists of 13 residues. The V end was cut by 0 bases, the J end by 4 bases, with 9 bases between.

This clonotype was observed many times. The V call is TRBV20-1, the J call TRBJ2-2; 14 positions match TRBD2. The junction had 6 bases not matched to a gene; V was cut back by 1 base and J by 8 bases. The CDR3 totals 16 residues. The germline CDR1 and CDR2 sequences are DFQATT and SNEGSKA (reference sequence). The CDR3: CSARGLAGGLAGELFF. In DNA, the CDR3 is TGCAGTGCTAGAGGACTAGCGGGGGGGCTTGCGGGGGAGCTGTTTTTT.

The chain carries TRBV29-1 and TRBJ2-6; D is uncertain. CDR1 SQVTM and CDR2 ANQGSEA come from the germline V gene. The length of the CDR3 is 12 residues. DNA of the CDR3: TGCGCCTCGTCGGTAGGGGCCAACGTCCTGACTTTC. Translating it yields CASSVGANVLTF.

This clonotype was found many times. The V and J genes are TRBV28 and TRBJ2-1; D is unresolved. The CDR3 contains 15 residues. Trimming took 5 bases from V and 0 from J, leaving 11 bases between them. CDR1 and CDR2 (germline): MDHEN, SYDVKM. CDR3 protein: CASSVVPSSYNEQFF. The CDR3 bases are TGTGCCAGCAGTGTAGTCCCCAGCTCCTACAATGAGCAGTTCTTC.

This clonotype was counted at least ten times. The rearrangement joins TRBV6-5 to TRBJ1-1, with a possible D match to TRBD1 (6 bases). The germline CDR1 and CDR2 sequences are MNHEY and SVGAGI. The CDR3 runs 14 residues. V was trimmed by 4 bases and J by 1 base, leaving 10 bases between them. The CDR3 region has the DNA TGTGCCAGCAGTTTCGACAGGAGGAACACTGAAGCTTTCTTT. Translating it yields CASSFDRRNTEAFF.

The chain couples TRBV14 to TRBJ1-1, with a possible D match to TRBD1 (6 bases). CDR1 and CDR2 (germline): SGHDN, FVKESK. CDR3 length: 15 residues. V gave up 4 bases and J gave up 1 base, with 13 bases separating them. As DNA, the CDR3 is TGTGCCAGCAGCCTACTTGGGACACGGAACACTGAAGCTTTCTTT. It encodes CASSLLGTRNTEAFF.

The rearrangement joins TRBV15 to TRBJ2-5; 9 bases match TRBD1. This CDR3 has 16 amino acids. V lost 1 base to trimming and J lost 5 bases; unmatched junction nucleotides: 8. In germline, CDR1 is LNHNV, CDR2 YYDKDF (reference sequence). The CDR3 loop is CATSRGPGTGRETQYF. Here the CDR3 DNA reads TGTGCCACCAGCAGAGGACCCGGGACAGGGAGGGAGACCCAGTACTTC. Complete variable domain (other parts from reference TRBV15 and TRBJ2-5): DAMVIQNPRYQVTQFGKPVTLSCSQTLNHNVMYWYQQKSSQAPKLLFHYYDKDFNNEADTPDNFQSRRPNTSFCFLDIRSPGLGDTAMYLCATSRGPGTGRETQYFGPGTRLLVL.

This clonotype was recorded many times. The chain links TRBV7-6 to TRBJ2-3, with D hard to call. This CDR3 is 14 amino acids long. Trimming took off 0 bases at V and 1 base at J, with 5 bases between the two ends. CDR1 SGHVS and CDR2 FNYEAQ come from the germline V gene. CDR3 nucleotide sequence: TGTGCCAGCAGCTTAGCGTTCGGCACAGATACGCAGTATTTT. Protein: CASSLAFGTDTQYF.

This clonotype was seen at least ten times. The chain uses TRBV7-9 and TRBJ1-5; 8 nucleotides match TRBD1. Trimming at V came to 5 bases and at J to 8 bases, leaving 14 bases not matched to a gene. The CDR3 runs to 16 residues. Germline-derived CDR1 and CDR2 are SEHNR and FQNEAQ (reference sequence). CDR3 coding DNA: TGTGCCAGCAGCCCTCTTGAGGACAGGGCTGTGGAGCCCCAGCATTTT. Translated: CASSPLEDRAVEPQHF.

This clonotype was seen at least ten times. The CDR3 bases are TGTGCCAGCAGCAAGACAGTATACACTGAAGCTTTCTTT. Residues: CASSKTVYTEAFF. The V gene is TRBV12-3 or TRBV12-4, the J gene TRBJ1-1, with a tentative D call TRBD1 (5 bases). The CDR3 consists of 13 residues. Trimming stripped 6 bases from V and 3 bases from J, with 11 bases between.

Ten or more counts support this clonotype. The rearrangement links TRBV5-4 to TRBJ2-7; a weak D match, TRBD1 (6 bases). CDR3 length equals 15 residues. Germline V CDR1 and CDR2: SGHNT, YYREEE (reference sequence). V was pared by 3 bases and J by 1 base, with 14 bases between. In DNA, the CDR3 is TGTGCCAGCAGCTCCCTCACACAGGGTTCCTACGAGCAGTACTTC. It specifies CASSSLTQGSYEQYF.

This clonotype has at least ten counts. The rearrangement uses TRBV12-3 or TRBV12-4 and TRBJ2-5, with TRBD2 as a possible D gene (5 bases). The CDR3 runs 14 residues. V lost 2 bases, J lost 5 bases, and 12 bases lay in between. CDR3 loop: CASSLFGMGETQYF. Here the CDR3 DNA reads TGTGCCAGCAGTTTATTCGGGATGGGGGAGACCCAGTACTTC.